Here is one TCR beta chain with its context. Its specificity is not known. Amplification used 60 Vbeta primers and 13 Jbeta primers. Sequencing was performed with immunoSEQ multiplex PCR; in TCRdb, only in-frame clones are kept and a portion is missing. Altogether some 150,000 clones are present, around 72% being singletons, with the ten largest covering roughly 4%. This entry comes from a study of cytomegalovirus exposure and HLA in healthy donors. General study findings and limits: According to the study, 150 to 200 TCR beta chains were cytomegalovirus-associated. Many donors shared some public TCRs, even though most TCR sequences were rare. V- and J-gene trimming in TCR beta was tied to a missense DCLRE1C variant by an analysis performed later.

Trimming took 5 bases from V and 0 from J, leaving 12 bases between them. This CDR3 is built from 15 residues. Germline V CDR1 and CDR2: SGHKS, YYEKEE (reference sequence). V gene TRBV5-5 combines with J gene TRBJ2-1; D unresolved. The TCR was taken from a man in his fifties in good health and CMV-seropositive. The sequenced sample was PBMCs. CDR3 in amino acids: CASSPTVSSYNEQFF. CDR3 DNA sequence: TGTGCCAGCAGTCCGACTGTGAGCTCCTACAATGAGCAGTTCTTC.